The clone carrying this T cell receptor beta chain came up many times. Its specificity is unknown. TCRdb recomputed calls from the 5' RACE reads with MiXCR, one row per CDR3 protein. Counted here are 4,800 or so distinct CDR3 sequences, around 12% occurring once; the ten biggest clones make up about a quarter. This record comes from a study of spatial heterogeneity in lung cancer. Sample time point: sample taken at primary tumor resection. Overall study findings and caveats: One measure, the expanded intratumoral alpha and beta TCR count, tracked tumor mutation counts.

This clonotype was sampled from a male donor with early-stage non-small cell lung cancer. The material was lung tumor tissue, obtained at surgery.

The CDR3 DNA is TGTGCCAGCAGTTTATACCCTACAGGGGCCTACGAGCAGTACTTC. Translation: CASSLYPTGAYEQYF. This rearrangement joins TRBV27 to TRBJ2-7; 7 bases agree with TRBD1. J lost 2 bases, V lost 1 base, and 5 bases had no gene match. The CDR3 loop spans 15 amino acids. The V gene's germline CDR1 is MNHEY and CDR2 SMNVEV (reference sequence).